Listed here are 30 T cell receptor gamma chains from one sample, sequenced in a study of gamma delta lymphoproliferative disorders and STAT genes. The receptor sequences were amplified from genomic DNA of peripheral blood mononuclear cells. TCRdb used CATT to re-call clones from the multiplex PCR reads. The sample yields about 2,200 gamma-chain clones, 10% to 15% seen once. The sample consisted of blood. The origin of the receptors is a human donor in good health.

By share, this clone ranks as medium-sized. TCRdb assigns this DNA the protein of a much larger clone, which departs from its translation at residue 2; this likely reflects a read error, and the protein shown comes from translating the DNA. This CDR3 is CTTPLDFAGWFKIF. In DNA form, the CDR3 reads TGTACCACCCCCTTGGATTTTGCTGGTTGGTTCAAGATATTT. The J gene is TRGJP1, the V gene TRGV4. As TCRdb names no J gene, one was assigned here on the basis of a DNA match to germline. This CDR3 has 14 amino acids. The V gene's germline CDR1 is EGSTGY and CDR2 YDSYTSSV.

This clone is labeled as medium-sized. This rearrangement joins TRGV8 to TRGJ1 or TRGJ2. The J gene was missing in TCRdb and was found by matching the end of the DNA to germline. Trimming cost V 3 bases and J 10 bases; bases outside gene matches: 6. This CDR3 spans 11 amino acids. Looked up from germline, CDR1 is VENAVY and CDR2 is YDSYNSRV. CDR3 sequence: CATWDVVKKLF. DNA of the CDR3: TGTGCCACCTGGGATGTGGTAAAGAAACTCTTT.

This clone counts as medium-sized. The chain is built from TRGV10 and TRGJ1 or TRGJ2. No J gene was available from TCRdb, and it was assigned here by a germline match of the DNA. TRGV10 is known as an ORF, though its function is uncertain. Losses at the gene ends were 8 bases for V and 3 bases for J; bases not matched to a gene: 14. CDR3 length: 15 residues. In DNA form, the CDR3 reads TGTGCTGCGTGGGGGTCCTCACGAGGTTATTATAAGAAACTCTTT. It codes for CAAWGSSRGYYKKLF.

This clone is medium-sized. The V call is TRGV2, the J call TRGJ1 or TRGJ2. The J gene comes from matching the DNA to germline here; TCRdb lacks it. Germline CDR1 is EGSNGY and CDR2 is YDSYNSKV. The CDR3 contains 12 residues. Trimming cost V 0 bases and J 10 bases; bases outside gene matches: 6. CDR3 DNA sequence: TGTGCCACCTGGGACGGGCGAAGGAAGAAACTCTTT. Amino acids: CATWDGRRKKLF.

This clone rates as large. No DNA is shown, since the ends of the CDR3 on it are uncertain; the CDR3 is the one TCRdb lists. The J segment was not called; the V segment is TRGV11. TRGV11 is assigned to the ORF class and has an uncertain function. Including both end residues, the CDR3 is 17 amino acids long. The CDR3 sequence is CTTVPAGLGDDYYKKLF.

Comments on this clone: TCRdb assigns this DNA the protein of a much larger clone, which departs from its translation at residue 8; this likely reflects a read error, and the protein shown comes from translating the DNA. V usage is TRGV2 and J usage is TRGJP2. The J gene, not given by TCRdb, was assigned here from a germline match of the nucleotide sequence. CDR3 length: 16 amino acids. Germline CDR1 is EGSNGY and CDR2 is YDSYNSKV. J was trimmed by 5 bases and V by 0 bases; bases with no gene match: 9. CDR3 DNA: TGTGCCACCTGGGACGGGCAAGGCAAGAGTGATTGGATCAAGACGTTT. Translating it yields CATWDGQGKSDWIKTF.

By sample fraction, this clone is medium-sized (0.01 to 0.1%). The chain uses TRGV2 and TRGJ1 or TRGJ2. TCRdb carries no J gene annotation; the J gene was assigned here by matching the DNA with germline. This CDR3 spans 12 amino acids. Germline V gives CDR1 EGSNGY, CDR2 YDSYNSKV. V dropped 0 bases and J dropped 7; count of bases not matched to a gene: 3. The CDR3 coding sequence is TGTGCCACCTGGGACGGGCAATATAAGAAACTCTTT. Protein: CATWDGQYKKLF.

By frequency in the sample, this clone is medium-sized. V is TRGV3 and J is TRGJ1 or TRGJ2. TCRdb is silent on the J gene; assignment here came from matching the DNA to germline. The germline CDR1 and CDR2 sequences are VTNTFY and YDVSTARD (reference sequence). V lost 0 bases, J lost 0 bases, and 11 bases stayed unmatched. The CDR3 extends over 17 amino acids. The CDR3, as DNA: TGTGCCACCTGGGACAGGCCTAAATCACAGAATTATTATAAGAAACTCTTT. Translated: CATWDRPKSQNYYKKLF.

The chain has TRGV8 and TRGJ1 or TRGJ2. Assignment of the J gene here rests on matching the DNA to germline, because TCRdb gives none. This CDR3 is 11 amino acids long. CDR1 and CDR2 (germline): VENAVY, YDSYNSRV. Trimming cost V 12 bases and J 7 bases; bases outside gene matches: 12. As DNA, the CDR3 is TGTGCCCCCCCGGTCCCCTATAAGAAACTCTTT. Translated: CAPPVPYKKLF.

Sample share makes this clone large. In DNA form, the CDR3 reads TGTGCTGCGTGGGATTATATTGGCACTGGTTGGTTCAAGATATTT. This encodes CAAWDYIGTGWFKIF. The V call is TRGV10, the J call TRGJP1. TCRdb gives no J gene; it was assigned here by matching the DNA to germline. TRGV10 is known as an ORF, though its function is uncertain. This CDR3 is 15 amino acids long. V lost 8 bases to trimming and J lost 4 bases; unmatched junction nucleotides: 11.

By share of the sample, this clone is medium-sized (0.01 to 0.1%). A read error may explain this, as a much larger clone is one base away. This chain joins TRGV2 and TRGJ1 or TRGJ2. TCRdb offers no J gene call, so here the DNA was matched to germline to obtain one. From germline, CDR1 is EGSNGY and CDR2 YDSYNSKV. After removal of 3 bases from V and 3 bases from J, the junction contained 2 bases not matched to a gene. CDR3 size: 12 residues. CDR3 amino acids: CATWDSYYKKLF. The CDR3 DNA reads as TGTGCCACCTGGGACAGTTATTATAAGAAACTCTTT.

By its share, this clone is medium-sized. The V gene is TRGV3, the J gene TRGJ1 or TRGJ2. Here the J gene came from matching the DNA to germline, since TCRdb omits it. This CDR3 has 13 amino acids. Unmatched junction bases numbered 6, after V lost 0 bases and J lost 7 bases. Germline CDR1 is VTNTFY and CDR2 is YDVSTARD (reference sequence). CDR3 amino acids: CATWDRPGYKKLF. CDR3 nucleotides: TGTGCCACCTGGGACAGGCCTGGGTATAAGAAACTCTTT.

The chain couples TRGV8 to TRGJ1 or TRGJ2. The J gene was missing in TCRdb and was found by matching the end of the DNA to germline. V dropped 9 bases and J dropped 7; count of bases not matched to a gene: 12. Germline CDR1 and CDR2: VENAVY and YDSYNSRV. The CDR3 extends over 12 amino acids. CDR3 bases: TGTGCCACCCCTCCCCCCGGGTATAAGAAACTCTTT. The encoded protein is CATPPPGYKKLF.

Only a few counts were recorded for this clone. Other DNA sequences in the sample encode the same CDR3. This chain links TRGV4 with TRGJ1 or TRGJ2. TCRdb leaves out the J gene; it was filled in here by matching the DNA to germline. This CDR3 region has 10 residues. Trimming removed 5 bases from V and 6 bases from J; junction bases left unmatched: 1. Germline CDR1 and CDR2: EGSTGY and YDSYTSSV. The DNA for the CDR3 is TGTGCCACCTGGGGTTATAAGAAACTCTTT. Translation: CATWGYKKLF.

This clone is medium-sized within its sample. The rearrangement joins TRGV8 to TRGJ1 or TRGJ2. The J gene, missing from TCRdb, was assigned here through DNA to germline matching. This CDR3 is built from 12 residues. V trimming: 5 bases; J trimming: 5 bases; junction bases outside the gene matches: 6. Germline loops: CDR1 VENAVY, CDR2 YDSYNSRV. Written as DNA, the CDR3 is TGTGCCACCTGGGCTTGGGATTATAAGAAACTCTTT. Its protein product is CATWAWDYKKLF.

This clone ranks as medium-sized. In nucleotides, the CDR3 is TGTGCCACCTGGGACAGTCTCTCCCAGTATTATAAGAAACTCTTT. It codes for CATWDSLSQYYKKLF. The chain is built from TRGV3 and TRGJ1 or TRGJ2. Germline matching of the DNA provided the J gene here, since TCRdb leaves it blank. Germline CDR1 reads VTNTFY; CDR2 reads YDVSTARD (reference sequence). The CDR3 runs to 15 residues. Trimming at V came to 1 base and at J to 4 bases, leaving 10 bases not matched to a gene.

This clone is labeled medium-sized. A junction boundary mismatches the germline segment, possibly from a read error. The chain carries TRGV4 and TRGJ1 or TRGJ2. No J segment appears in TCRdb, so it was assigned here by matching the sequence to germline. Germline CDR1 is EGSTGY and CDR2 is YDSYTSSV. The CDR3 extends over 12 amino acids. This chain's CDR3 is CTGGFSGYKKLF. The CDR3 DNA sequence: TGCACCGGAGGTTTTTCTGGTTATAAGAAACTCTTT.

By share, this clone ranks as medium-sized (0.01 to 0.1%). This chain uses TRGV11 with TRGJ1 or TRGJ2. Because TCRdb records no J gene, it was assigned here through a match of the DNA to germline. TRGV11 is an open reading frame, and its role is uncertain. The CDR3 consists of 11 residues. Germline trimming cut 6 bases from V and 12 bases from J; bases unmatched to any gene: 8. CDR3 loop: CACWIREGKLF. The CDR3 DNA reads TGTGCCTGCTGGATTCGAGAGGGGAAACTCTTT.

By proportion, this clone is medium-sized (0.01 to 0.1%). The V gene is listed as TRGV2; no J gene was called. Germline V CDR1 and CDR2: EGSNGY, YDSYNSKV. The CDR3 covers 14 residues. CDR3 DNA sequence: TGTGCCACCTGGGACGGGCTTGGTAAAGAATATAAACTCTTT. It yields the protein CATWDGLGKEYKLF.

This clone is deemed medium-sized. The chain recombines TRGV3 with TRGJ1 or TRGJ2. As TCRdb names no J gene, one was assigned here on the basis of a DNA match to germline. Germline lookup yields CDR1 VTNTFY and CDR2 YDVSTARD (reference sequence). V shed 3 bases, J shed 2 bases, and the junction held 7 bases outside the gene matches. The CDR3 consists of 14 residues. CDR3 amino acids: CATWDGVDYYKKLF. The CDR3 DNA reads TGTGCCACCTGGGACGGGGTGGATTATTATAAGAAACTCTTT.

By share of the sample, this clone is medium-sized. Other DNA variants within this sample encode the same CDR3. The V call is TRGV4, the J call TRGJ1 or TRGJ2. Because TCRdb records no J gene, it was assigned here through a match of the DNA to germline. Trimming took 0 bases from V and 12 from J; bases not matched to a gene: 5. CDR3 size: 11 residues. Germline V gene sequence: CDR1 EGSTGY, CDR2 YDSYTSSV. CDR3 sequence: CATWDGRGKLF. CDR3 in DNA: TGTGCCACCTGGGATGGGCGAGGGAAACTCTTT.

Sample share makes this clone medium-sized. V and J are TRGV10 and TRGJ1 or TRGJ2. TCRdb lists no J gene, so it was determined here by aligning the DNA to germline. TRGV10 counts as an open reading frame of uncertain function. This CDR3 spans 11 amino acids. With V trimmed by 8 bases and J by 10 bases, 9 bases remained unmatched. CDR3 region: CAAWDSAKKLF. The CDR3 nucleotides read TGTGCTGCGTGGGATTCCGCCAAGAAACTCTTT.

In this sample, this clone turned up a few times. For this DNA, TCRdb reports the protein of a much larger clone, which diverges at residue 7, most likely from a read error; the protein presented here is translated directly from the DNA. The chain is built from TRGV8 and TRGJ1 or TRGJ2. TCRdb lists no J gene, so it was determined here by aligning the DNA to germline. V shed 3 bases, J shed 12 bases, and the junction held 5 bases outside the gene matches. CDR3 length equals 10 residues. The germline gives CDR1 VENAVY, CDR2 YDSYNSRV. The DNA of the CDR3 is TGTGCCACCTGGGATCTAGGGAAACTCTTT. Protein sequence: CATWDLGKLF.

By its share, this clone is medium-sized. The rearrangement links TRGV4 to TRGJ1 or TRGJ2. Matching the DNA to germline supplied the J gene, which TCRdb does not give. The V segment lost 7 bases and the J segment 11 bases; nucleotides outside the gene matches: 8. CDR1 is EGSTGY and CDR2 is YDSYTSSV in the germline V gene. The CDR3 covers 10 residues. For the CDR3, the DNA is TGTGCCACCTGTGGTTTGGAGAAACTCTTT. Translating gives CATCGLEKLF.

Regarding this clone: TCRdb's protein for this DNA is that of a much larger clone and differs from the translation at residue 8, likely a read error; the protein shown is the DNA translation. The chain has TRGV10 and TRGJP1. The J gene, not given by TCRdb, was assigned here from a germline match of the nucleotide sequence. TRGV10 counts as an open reading frame of uncertain function. The length of the CDR3 is 13 residues. CDR3 amino acids: CAAWEHTDWFKIF. Written as DNA, the CDR3 is TGTGCTGCGTGGGAACACACTGATTGGTTCAAGATATTT.

The rearrangement uses TRGV10 and TRGJP2. No J gene was available from TCRdb, and it was assigned here by a germline match of the DNA. TRGV10 is given ORF status, its function remaining uncertain. The CDR3 contains 17 residues. J was trimmed by 7 bases and V by 9 bases; bases with no gene match: 21. CDR3 sequence reads: CAACDSAFDLHDWIKTF. Written as DNA, the CDR3 is TGTGCTGCGTGCGATTCAGCTTTCGACCTCCATGATTGGATCAAGACGTTT.

Sample share makes this clone medium-sized. The same CDR3 arises from other DNA sequences in this sample as well. This chain uses TRGV2 with TRGJ1 or TRGJ2. TCRdb leaves out the J gene; it was filled in here by matching the DNA to germline. V trimming: 0 bases; J trimming: 0 bases; junction bases outside the gene matches: 2. CDR3 size: 14 residues. Per the germline V gene, CDR1 is EGSNGY and CDR2 is YDSYNSKV. The CDR3 reads CATWDGQNYYKKLF. The CDR3 coding sequence is TGTGCCACCTGGGACGGGCAGAATTATTATAAGAAACTCTTT.

This sequence joins TRGV4 and TRGJ1 or TRGJ2. TCRdb leaves out the J gene; it was filled in here by matching the DNA to germline. The CDR3 consists of 13 residues. V trimming: 3 bases; J trimming: 5 bases; junction bases outside the gene matches: 7. Germline V lookup: CDR1 EGSTGY, CDR2 YDSYTSSV. The chain's CDR3 is CATWDSEHYKKLF. CDR3 sequence (DNA): TGTGCCACCTGGGATTCAGAACATTATAAGAAACTCTTT.

The CDR3 is CATWDTPQGCKKLF. As DNA, the CDR3 is TGTGCCACCTGGGATACGCCTCAGGGGTGTAAGAAACTCTTT. J is TRGJ1 or TRGJ2 and V is TRGV8. The J gene is absent in TCRdb and was assigned here via DNA matching to germline. The CDR3 sequence is 14 residues long. The V and J ends lost 2 bases and 9 bases, in that order; junction bases with no gene match: 13. Germline CDR1 VENAVY, CDR2 YDSYNSRV.

This chain links TRGV8 with TRGJ1 or TRGJ2. TCRdb records no J gene; here it was assigned by comparing the DNA to germline. CDR1 and CDR2 from the germline V gene are VENAVY and YDSYNSRV. The CDR3 spans 10 residues. V lost 5 bases, J lost 7 bases, and 2 bases stayed unmatched. CDR3 residues: CATWVYKKLF. The DNA for the CDR3 is TGTGCCACCTGGGTCTATAAGAAACTCTTT.